Shown below are 2 T cell receptor beta chains from a single sample sequenced in a study of T cells in Graves' hyperthyroidism and ophthalmopathy. Regions amplified from RNA transcripts were the TCR beta CDR3 regions. The HTBI set primed first-round TCR CDR3 RT-PCR. MiXCR, run by TCRdb on the multiplex PCR reads, gives a single entry per CDR3 protein. Of 650,000 to 700,000 distinct CDR3 sequences listed, 15% to 20% were seen once; the top ten hold around a sixth. The sample was blood. Receptor source: a man aged 50 to 60 with Graves' hyperthyroidism.

This clonotype was found many times. The rearrangement links TRBV29-1 to TRBJ2-3, with 7 nucleotides matching TRBD2. This CDR3 is 14 amino acids long. CDR1 is SQVTM and CDR2 is ANQGSEA in the germline V gene. The ends lost 5 bases at V and 0 bases at J; junction bases unmatched: 5. The CDR3 nucleotides are TGCAGCGTTCGGGACTACTCTAGCACAGATACGCAGTATTTT. Amino acids: CSVRDYSSTDTQYF.

The CDR3 loop is CASSENPGGYQPQHF. As DNA, the CDR3 is TGTGCCAGCAGTGAAAACCCGGGAGGTTATCAGCCCCAGCATTTT. This chain links TRBV6-1 with TRBJ1-5, with D uncertain. Trimming removed 2 bases at V and 5 bases at J, with 13 bases between. This CDR3 has 15 amino acids. The V gene's germline CDR1 is MNHNS and CDR2 SASEGT.